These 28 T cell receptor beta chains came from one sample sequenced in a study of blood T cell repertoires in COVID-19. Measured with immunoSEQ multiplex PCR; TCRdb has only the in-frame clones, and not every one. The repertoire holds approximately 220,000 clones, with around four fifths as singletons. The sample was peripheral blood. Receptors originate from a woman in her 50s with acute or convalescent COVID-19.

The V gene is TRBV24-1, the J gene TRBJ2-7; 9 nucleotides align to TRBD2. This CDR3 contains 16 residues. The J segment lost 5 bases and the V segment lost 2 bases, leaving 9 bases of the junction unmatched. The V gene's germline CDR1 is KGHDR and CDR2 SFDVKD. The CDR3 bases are TGTGCCACCAGTGATTCATTTGGCGGGAGGGCCGACGAGCAGTACTTC. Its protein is CATSDSFGGRADEQYF.

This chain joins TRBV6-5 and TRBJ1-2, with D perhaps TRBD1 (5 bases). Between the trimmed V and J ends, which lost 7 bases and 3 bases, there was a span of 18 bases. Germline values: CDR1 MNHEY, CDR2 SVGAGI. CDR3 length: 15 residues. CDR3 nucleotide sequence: TGTGCCAGCACTCGAAAGGGGTCCCCCCACTATGGCTACACCTTC. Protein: CASTRKGSPHYGYTF.

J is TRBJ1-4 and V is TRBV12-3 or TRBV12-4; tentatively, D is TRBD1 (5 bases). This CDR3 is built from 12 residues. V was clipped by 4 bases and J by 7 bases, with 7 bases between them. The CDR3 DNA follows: TGTGCCAGCAGTTCACAGGCTGAAAAACTGTTTTTT. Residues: CASSSQAEKLFF.

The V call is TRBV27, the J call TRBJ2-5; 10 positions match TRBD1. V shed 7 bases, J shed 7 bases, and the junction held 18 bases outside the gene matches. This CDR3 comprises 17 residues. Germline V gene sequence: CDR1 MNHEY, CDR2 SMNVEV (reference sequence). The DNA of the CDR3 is TGTGCCAGCACCGTGAGGCAACAGGGACAGGGGAAGGGGACCCAGTACTTC. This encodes CASTVRQQGQGKGTQYF.

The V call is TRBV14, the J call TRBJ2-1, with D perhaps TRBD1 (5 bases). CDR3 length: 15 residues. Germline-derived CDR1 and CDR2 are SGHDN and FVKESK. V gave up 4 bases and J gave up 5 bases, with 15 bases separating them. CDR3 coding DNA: TGTGCCAGCAGCCCCCTTGGGGCGGTCAACAATGAGCAGTTCTTC. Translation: CASSPLGAVNNEQFF.

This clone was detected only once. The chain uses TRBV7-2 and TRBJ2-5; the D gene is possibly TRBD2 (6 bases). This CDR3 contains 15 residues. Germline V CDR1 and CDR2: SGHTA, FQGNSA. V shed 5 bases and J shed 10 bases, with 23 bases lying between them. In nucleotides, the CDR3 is TGTGCCAGCAGCCTCGGACTGTCGGGGGTAGTGGACCAGTACTTC. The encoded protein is CASSLGLSGVVDQYF.

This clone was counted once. The CDR3, as DNA: TGTGCCAGTAGTATAGGAGCGGGAGGCACACTAAGCACAGATACGCAGTATTTT. Amino acid sequence: CASSIGAGGTLSTDTQYF. The chain carries TRBV19 and TRBJ2-3; 9 bases line up with TRBD2. Germline CDR1 and CDR2: LNHDA and SQIVND (reference sequence). This CDR3 comprises 18 residues. J gave up 0 bases and V 1 base, and 8 bases lay outside the gene matches.

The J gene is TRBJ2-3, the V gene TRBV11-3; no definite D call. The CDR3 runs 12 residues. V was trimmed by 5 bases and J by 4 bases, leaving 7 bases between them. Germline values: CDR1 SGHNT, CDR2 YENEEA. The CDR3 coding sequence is TGTGCCAGCAGCAAACGAGCAGATACGCAGTATTTT. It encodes CASSKRADTQYF.

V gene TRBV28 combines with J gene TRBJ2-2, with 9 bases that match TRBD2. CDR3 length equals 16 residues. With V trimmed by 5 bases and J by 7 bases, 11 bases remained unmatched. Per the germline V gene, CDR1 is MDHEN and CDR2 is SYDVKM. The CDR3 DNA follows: TGTGCCAGCAGTATAGGGCGGGAGGGCCCTGGCGGGGAGCTGTTTTTT. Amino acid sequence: CASSIGREGPGGELFF.

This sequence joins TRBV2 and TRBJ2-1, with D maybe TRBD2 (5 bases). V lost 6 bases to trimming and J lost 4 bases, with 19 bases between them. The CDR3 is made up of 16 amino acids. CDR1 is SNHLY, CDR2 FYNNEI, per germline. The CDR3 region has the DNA TGTGCCAGCAGGGCCTCCTTGGCTAGCAGTTACAATGAGCAGTTCTTC. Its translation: CASRASLASSYNEQFF.

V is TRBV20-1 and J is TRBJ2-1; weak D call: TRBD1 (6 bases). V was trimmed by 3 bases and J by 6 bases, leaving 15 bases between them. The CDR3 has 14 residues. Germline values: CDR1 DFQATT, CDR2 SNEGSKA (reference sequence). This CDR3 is CSASPPLGGNEQFF. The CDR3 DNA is TGCAGTGCTAGTCCCCCACTAGGGGGCAATGAGCAGTTCTTC.

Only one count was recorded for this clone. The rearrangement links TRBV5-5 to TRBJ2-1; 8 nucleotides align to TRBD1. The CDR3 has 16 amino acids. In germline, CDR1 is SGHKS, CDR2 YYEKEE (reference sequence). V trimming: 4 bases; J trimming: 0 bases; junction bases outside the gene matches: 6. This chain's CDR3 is CASSPPGGISYNEQFF. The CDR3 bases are TGTGCCAGCAGCCCCCCAGGGGGCATCTCCTACAATGAGCAGTTCTTC.

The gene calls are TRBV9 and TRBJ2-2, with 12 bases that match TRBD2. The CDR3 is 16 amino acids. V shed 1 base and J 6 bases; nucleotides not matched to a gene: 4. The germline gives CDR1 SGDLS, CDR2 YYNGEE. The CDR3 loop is CASSVRASGGAGELFF. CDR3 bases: TGTGCCAGCAGCGTAAGGGCTAGCGGGGGGGCCGGGGAGCTGTTTTTT.

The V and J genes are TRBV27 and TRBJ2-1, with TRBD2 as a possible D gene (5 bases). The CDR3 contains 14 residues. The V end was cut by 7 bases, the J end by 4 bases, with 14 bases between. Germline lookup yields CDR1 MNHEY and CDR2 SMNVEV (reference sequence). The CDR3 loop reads CASTTSTLYNEQFF. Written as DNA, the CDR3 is TGTGCCAGCACCACTAGTACGTTATACAATGAGCAGTTCTTC.

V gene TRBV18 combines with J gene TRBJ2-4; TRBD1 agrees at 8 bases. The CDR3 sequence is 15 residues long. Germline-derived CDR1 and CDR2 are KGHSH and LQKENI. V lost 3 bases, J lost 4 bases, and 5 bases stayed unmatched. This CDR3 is CASSPKDRGKNIQYF. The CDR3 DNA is TGTGCCAGCTCACCCAAAGACAGGGGAAAAAACATTCAGTACTTC.

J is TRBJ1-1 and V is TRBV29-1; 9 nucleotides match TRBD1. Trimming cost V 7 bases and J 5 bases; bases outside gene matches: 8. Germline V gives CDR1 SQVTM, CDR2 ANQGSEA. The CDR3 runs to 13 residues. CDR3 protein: CSARGTGWTEAFF. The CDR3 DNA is TGCAGCGCTAGAGGGACAGGGTGGACTGAAGCTTTCTTT.

This CDR3 is CASSRTGRYEQYF. CDR3 bases: TGTGCCAGCAGCCGGACAGGTCGTTACGAGCAGTACTTC. The gene calls are TRBV27 and TRBJ2-7; 7 bases align to TRBD1. The CDR3 has 13 residues. After removal of 6 bases from V and 4 bases from J, the junction contained 6 bases not matched to a gene. Germline-derived CDR1 and CDR2 are MNHEY and SMNVEV (reference sequence).

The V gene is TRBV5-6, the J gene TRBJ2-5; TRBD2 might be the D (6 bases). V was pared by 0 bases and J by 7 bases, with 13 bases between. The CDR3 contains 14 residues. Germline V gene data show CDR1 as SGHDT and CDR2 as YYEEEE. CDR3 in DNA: TGTGCCAGCAGCTTGGTGGGGGGTGAGGGGACCCAGTACTTC. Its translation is CASSLVGGEGTQYF.

The CDR3 here is CASSIGAGTGYQPQHF. DNA for the CDR3: TGTGCCAGTAGTATAGGCGCCGGGACAGGGTACCAGCCCCAGCATTTT. V usage is TRBV19 and J usage is TRBJ1-5, with TRBD1 matching over 9 bases. The V gene end was trimmed by 1 base and the J gene end by 7 bases; junction bases not matched to a gene: 8. This CDR3 contains 16 residues. CDR1 is LNHDA, CDR2 SQIVND, per germline (reference sequence).

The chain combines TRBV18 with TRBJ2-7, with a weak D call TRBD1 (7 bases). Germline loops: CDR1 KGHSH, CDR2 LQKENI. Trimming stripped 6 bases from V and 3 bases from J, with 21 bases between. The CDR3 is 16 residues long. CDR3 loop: CASSPLGGTENYEQYF. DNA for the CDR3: TGTGCCAGCTCCCCCCTAGGCGGGACAGAGAACTACGAGCAGTACTTC. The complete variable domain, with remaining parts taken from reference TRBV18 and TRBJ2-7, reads NAGVMQNPRHLVRRRGQEARLRCSPMKGHSHVYWYRQLPEEGLKFMVYLQKENIIDESGMPKERFSAEFPKEGPSILRIQQVVRGDSAAYFCASSPLGGTENYEQYFGPGTRLTVT.

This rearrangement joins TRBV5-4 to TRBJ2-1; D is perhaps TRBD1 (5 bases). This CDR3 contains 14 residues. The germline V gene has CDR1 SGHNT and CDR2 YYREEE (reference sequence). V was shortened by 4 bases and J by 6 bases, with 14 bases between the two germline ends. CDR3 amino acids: CASSPDSQGNEQFF. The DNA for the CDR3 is TGTGCCAGCAGCCCAGACAGTCAGGGCAATGAGCAGTTCTTC.

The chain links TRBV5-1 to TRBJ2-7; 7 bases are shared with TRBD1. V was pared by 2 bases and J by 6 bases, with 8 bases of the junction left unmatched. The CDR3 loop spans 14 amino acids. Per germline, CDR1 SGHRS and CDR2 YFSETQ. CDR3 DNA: TGCGCCAGCAGCTTCGGACAGGTGCCGGGCGAGCAGTACTTC. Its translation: CASSFGQVPGEQYF.

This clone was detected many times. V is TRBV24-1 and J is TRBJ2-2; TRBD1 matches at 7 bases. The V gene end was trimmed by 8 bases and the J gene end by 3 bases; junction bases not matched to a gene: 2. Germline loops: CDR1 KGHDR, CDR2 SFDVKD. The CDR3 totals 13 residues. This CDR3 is CATTDRDTGELFF. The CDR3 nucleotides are TGTGCCACCACTGACAGGGACACCGGGGAGCTGTTTTTT.

The CDR3 nucleotides read TGTGCCAGCAGTTATGGGGAGGGTATGACTGGGGAGCTGTTTTTT. Its translation is CASSYGEGMTGELFF. The rearrangement uses TRBV6-5 and TRBJ2-2; TRBD2 matches at 7 bases. The V segment lost 3 bases and the J segment 8 bases; nucleotides outside the gene matches: 9. The CDR3 length is 15 residues. Germline CDR1 and CDR2: MNHEY and SVGAGI.

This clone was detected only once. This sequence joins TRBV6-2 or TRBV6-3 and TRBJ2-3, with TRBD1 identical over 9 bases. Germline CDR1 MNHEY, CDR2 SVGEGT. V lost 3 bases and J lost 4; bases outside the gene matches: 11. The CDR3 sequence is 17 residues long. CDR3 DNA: TGTGCCAGCAGTTATGATGGGACAGGGTTGGTTGCAGATACGCAGTATTTT. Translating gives CASSYDGTGLVADTQYF.

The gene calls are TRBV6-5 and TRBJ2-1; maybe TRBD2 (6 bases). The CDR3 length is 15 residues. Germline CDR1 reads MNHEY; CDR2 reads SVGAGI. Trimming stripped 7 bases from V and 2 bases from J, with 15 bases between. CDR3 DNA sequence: TGTGCCAGCACCCCGGCGGGGCAGACCTACAATGAGCAGTTCTTC. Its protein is CASTPAGQTYNEQFF.

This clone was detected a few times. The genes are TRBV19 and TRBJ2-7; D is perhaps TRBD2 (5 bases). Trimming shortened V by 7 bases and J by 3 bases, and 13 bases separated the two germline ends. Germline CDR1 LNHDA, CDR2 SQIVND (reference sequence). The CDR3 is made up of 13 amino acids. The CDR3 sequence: CASNQPGSYEQYF. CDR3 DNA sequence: TGTGCCAGTAACCAGCCGGGGAGCTACGAGCAGTACTTC.

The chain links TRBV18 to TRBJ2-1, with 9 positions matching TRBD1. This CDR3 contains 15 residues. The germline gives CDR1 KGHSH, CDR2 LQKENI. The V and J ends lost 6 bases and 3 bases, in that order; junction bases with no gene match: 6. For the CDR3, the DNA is TGTGCCAGCTCCCGGGACAGGGATCGCTACAATGAGCAGTTCTTC. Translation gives CASSRDRDRYNEQFF. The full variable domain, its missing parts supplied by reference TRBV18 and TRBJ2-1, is NAGVMQNPRHLVRRRGQEARLRCSPMKGHSHVYWYRQLPEEGLKFMVYLQKENIIDESGMPKERFSAEFPKEGPSILRIQQVVRGDSAAYFCASSRDRDRYNEQFFGPGTRLTVL.